The 29 T cell receptor beta chains listed next were all sequenced from one sample in a study of blood T cells in healthy people across ages. For the second PCR, which ran for roughly 6 to 11 cycles, a sample-barcoded 5' primer and a J-beta primer mix were used. TCRdb re-called the 5' RACE reads through MiXCR, storing one row per CDR3 protein. The table records under 2,000,000 distinct CDR3 sequences, roughly 50% of them present only once. Input material: blood. Receptors were obtained from a woman aged 35 to 49 in good health.

The rearrangement joins TRBV3-1 to TRBJ2-3; TRBD2 matches at 8 bases. V dropped 4 bases and J dropped 0; count of bases not matched to a gene: 6. The CDR3 contains 16 residues. The germline CDR1 and CDR2 sequences are LGHDT and YNNKEL (reference sequence). The CDR3 reads CASSRKLAASTDTQYF. The DNA for the CDR3 is TGTGCCAGCAGCCGAAAACTAGCGGCTAGCACAGATACGCAGTATTTT.

The rearrangement links TRBV29-1 to TRBJ2-1; TRBD2 matches 8 bases. The germline gives CDR1 SQVTM, CDR2 ANQGSEA. V shed 4 bases, J shed 2 bases, and the junction held 7 bases outside the gene matches. The CDR3 runs to 15 residues. The CDR3 DNA follows: TGCAGCGTTGCTTTGATAGCGGGGCCCTACAATGAGCAGTTCTTC. It yields the protein CSVALIAGPYNEQFF.

In the case of this clonotype: At one end, the junction sequence differs from germline, possibly due to a read error. The genes are TRBV20-1 and TRBJ1-6; 7 nucleotides line up with TRBD1. CDR1 and CDR2 (germline): DFQATT, SNEGSKA (reference sequence). CDR3 length: 14 residues. CDR3 loop: CGATPGTANSPLHF. The CDR3 region has the DNA TGCGGTGCTACACCCGGGACAGCTAATTCACCCCTCCACTTT.

In this sample, this clonotype turned up once. The chain recombines TRBV9 with TRBJ2-5; possible D gene TRBD2, 6 bases. The CDR3 sequence is 17 residues long. Trimming left V 0 bases short and J 2 bases short, with 17 bases between. Germline-derived CDR1 and CDR2 are SGDLS and YYNGEE. The CDR3 DNA is TGTGCCAGCAGCGTAGGTGCGGGGAGAATGGGGCAAGAGACCCAGTACTTC. Translating gives CASSVGAGRMGQETQYF.

This chain joins TRBV6-5 and TRBJ1-1, with TRBD1 matching over 10 bases. The junction had 11 bases not matched to a gene; V was cut back by 5 bases and J by 2 bases. Germline V gene sequence: CDR1 MNHEY, CDR2 SVGAGI. The CDR3 is 17 amino acids. The CDR3 bases are TGTGCCAGCAGTAACAGGGACAGGGGAATGGTCAACACTGAAGCTTTCTTT. Translated, it gives CASSNRDRGMVNTEAFF.

The sample holds a few counts of this clonotype. The chain combines TRBV6-2 or TRBV6-3 with TRBJ2-3, with D unresolved. The V gene lost 7 bases and the J gene lost 6 bases, with 14 bases spanning the gap. Germline assignment: CDR1 MNHEY and CDR2 SVGEGT. The CDR3 has 13 amino acids. DNA for the CDR3: TGTGCCAGCACCACGCCGACGGCGGATACGCAGTATTTT. Translation gives CASTTPTADTQYF.

In DNA form, the CDR3 reads TGTGCCAGCAGCTATAGGTTTGGAGATACGCAGTATTTT. It yields the protein CASSYRFGDTQYF. The genes are TRBV7-2 and TRBJ2-3; D gene uncertain. Trimming pared 4 bases from V and 5 bases from J, leaving 10 bases between. Per germline, CDR1 SGHTA and CDR2 FQGNSA. This CDR3 contains 13 residues. The full variable domain, in which reference TRBV7-2 and TRBJ2-3 provide the parts outside the CDR3, is GAGVSQSPSNKVTEKGKDVELRCDPISGHTALYWYRQSLGQGLEFLIYFQGNSAPDKSGLPSDRFSAERTGGSVSTLTIQRTQQEDSAVYLCASSYRFGDTQYFGPGTRLTVL.

The chain joins TRBV7-9 to TRBJ2-1; no clear D. Per germline, CDR1 SEHNR and CDR2 FQNEAQ (reference sequence). The CDR3 has 16 residues. Trimming removed 0 bases from V and 5 bases from J, with 14 bases in between. CDR3 sequence (DNA): TGTGCCAGCAGCTTAGCCAGCTCAATCCTAGACAATGAGCAGTTCTTC. Translating gives CASSLASSILDNEQFF.

The rearrangement joins TRBV6-2 or TRBV6-3 to TRBJ1-6, with 7 bases aligning to TRBD1. Germline V gene lookup returns CDR1 MNHEY and CDR2 SVGEGT. CDR3 size: 16 residues. V lost 5 bases to trimming and J lost 4 bases; unmatched junction nucleotides: 8. The CDR3 reads CASSHRTGRYNSPLHF. In nucleotides, the CDR3 is TGTGCCAGCAGTCACCGGACAGGACGATATAATTCACCCCTCCACTTT.

The chain has TRBV9 and TRBJ2-3, with TRBD1 matching 8 bases. The germline gives CDR1 SGDLS, CDR2 YYNGEE. V shed 4 bases, J shed 1 base, and the junction held 8 bases outside the gene matches. The CDR3 contains 16 residues. The CDR3 sequence is CASSSGQGFGTDTQYF. The CDR3 DNA sequence: TGTGCCAGCAGCTCCGGACAGGGTTTTGGCACAGATACGCAGTATTTT.

V usage is TRBV3-1 and J usage is TRBJ1-2, with a weak D call TRBD1 (5 bases). The V end was cut by 4 bases, the J end by 7 bases, with 13 bases between. The germline V gene has CDR1 LGHDT and CDR2 YNNKEL (reference sequence). This CDR3 is 13 amino acids long. The CDR3 DNA follows: TGTGCCAGCAGCCCATTAGGGGCGGGTGGCTACACCTTC. The encoded protein is CASSPLGAGGYTF.

This sequence joins TRBV7-2 and TRBJ1-2, with a weak D call TRBD1 (6 bases). This CDR3 is built from 12 residues. Germline CDR1 and CDR2: SGHTA and FQGNSA. Trimming left V 7 bases short and J 5 bases short, with 11 bases between. CDR3 in amino acids: CASTFQGYGYTF. The CDR3 DNA sequence: TGTGCCAGCACCTTCCAGGGGTATGGCTACACCTTC.

The CDR3 spells CASSVELAYNEQFF. The CDR3 DNA is TGTGCCAGCAGCGTAGAGCTAGCGTACAATGAGCAGTTCTTC. This rearrangement joins TRBV9 to TRBJ2-1; weak D call: TRBD2 (6 bases). CDR1 and CDR2 from the germline V gene are SGDLS and YYNGEE. Trimming shortened V by 0 bases and J by 4 bases, and 8 bases separated the two germline ends. The CDR3 runs 14 residues.

The sample holds a few counts of this clonotype. This sequence joins TRBV20-1 and TRBJ1-2, with D perhaps TRBD1 (5 bases). The ends were cut back, 0 bases at V and 7 bases at J, with 12 bases in the middle. The V gene's germline CDR1 is DFQATT and CDR2 SNEGSKA (reference sequence). The CDR3 has 13 residues. For the CDR3, the DNA is TGCAGTGCTAGAGACAGGGAGGGCTCTGGCTACACCTTC. This codes for CSARDREGSGYTF.

The rearrangement joins TRBV20-1 to TRBJ1-2; possibly TRBD1 for D (5 bases). V lost 5 bases, J lost 3 bases, and 13 bases lay in between. The CDR3 is 13 amino acids. Germline V gene data show CDR1 as DFQATT and CDR2 as SNEGSKA (reference sequence). DNA of the CDR3: TGCAGTGCTTGGGGGGATCAGCACTATGGCTACACCTTC. Translating gives CSAWGDQHYGYTF.

V gene TRBV5-1 combines with J gene TRBJ2-7; tentative D call: TRBD1 (6 bases). Per the germline V gene, CDR1 is SGHRS and CDR2 is YFSETQ. This CDR3 has 13 amino acids. The V gene lost 7 bases and the J gene lost 3 bases, with 14 bases spanning the gap. DNA for the CDR3: TGCGCCAGCCGATGTCGACAGGTCTACGAGCAGTACTTC. Protein sequence: CASRCRQVYEQYF.

The chain employs TRBV20-1 and TRBJ2-2; 7 positions agree with TRBD1. The junction had 8 bases not matched to a gene; V was cut back by 3 bases and J by 4 bases. The V gene's germline CDR1 is DFQATT and CDR2 SNEGSKA (reference sequence). The CDR3 totals 15 residues. CDR3 coding DNA: TGCAGTGCTAGTGGTGAGGGGGCGGTCACCGGGGAGCTGTTTTTT. It is translated as CSASGEGAVTGELFF.

This clonotype showed up just once. The V and J genes are TRBV7-6 and TRBJ1-5; TRBD1 agrees at 8 bases. The V gene end was trimmed by 6 bases and the J gene end by 1 base; junction bases not matched to a gene: 11. This CDR3 spans 17 amino acids. Germline V gene sequence: CDR1 SGHVS, CDR2 FNYEAQ. CDR3 coding DNA: TGTGCCAGCAGTTCACAGGGGGGGGAAGGAAGCAATCAGCCCCAGCATTTT. Amino acid sequence: CASSSQGGEGSNQPQHF.

This clonotype was recorded a few times. V is TRBV27 and J is TRBJ1-4; D gene uncertain. V lost 6 bases, J lost 4 bases, and 9 bases lay in between. This CDR3 is 13 amino acids long. Germline V CDR1 and CDR2: MNHEY, SMNVEV (reference sequence). This chain's CDR3 is CASRSGNNEKLFF. The CDR3 region has the DNA TGTGCCAGCAGAAGTGGAAATAATGAAAAACTGTTTTTT.

The V gene is TRBV29-1, the J gene TRBJ1-2, with D tentatively TRBD1 (5 bases). The CDR3 covers 12 residues. V lost 3 bases and J lost 6, with 11 bases in between. Per the germline V gene, CDR1 is SQVTM and CDR2 is ANQGSEA. In nucleotides, the CDR3 is TGCAGCGTTGAGGGACGTACCCATGGCTACACCTTC. This encodes CSVEGRTHGYTF.

This rearrangement joins TRBV12-3 or TRBV12-4 to TRBJ2-2; D not resolved. Between the trimmed V and J ends, which lost 5 bases and 1 base, there was a span of 14 bases. The CDR3 runs to 16 residues. CDR3 region: CASSPRLLVNTGELFF. As DNA, the CDR3 is TGTGCCAGCAGTCCACGGCTACTCGTGAACACCGGGGAGCTGTTTTTT.

CDR3 loop: CSATSGGGYTDTQYF. In DNA, the CDR3 is TGCAGTGCTACTAGCGGGGGAGGATACACAGATACGCAGTATTTT. The chain employs TRBV20-1 and TRBJ2-3; 10 bases line up with TRBD2. The CDR3 spans 15 residues. The junction had 6 bases not matched to a gene; V was cut back by 4 bases and J by 2 bases. Looked up from germline, CDR1 is DFQATT and CDR2 is SNEGSKA (reference sequence).

This clonotype was detected only a few times. This rearrangement joins TRBV11-3 to TRBJ2-1; the match to TRBD1 covers 10 bases. With V trimmed by 5 bases and J by 7 bases, 11 bases remained unmatched. CDR1 and CDR2 from the germline V gene are SGHNT and YENEEA. This CDR3 is built from 16 residues. CDR3 in DNA: TGTGCCAGCAGCGTTAGCCGGGACAGGGGTTTGAATGAGCAGTTCTTC. It encodes CASSVSRDRGLNEQFF.

This chain uses TRBV4-3 with TRBJ1-4, with 8 bases matching TRBD1. The CDR3 contains 15 residues. Germline V CDR1 and CDR2: LGHNA, YSLEER. Trimming removed 0 bases from V and 8 bases from J; junction bases left unmatched: 5. The CDR3 reads CASSQEGRGQEKLFF. For the CDR3, the DNA is TGCGCCAGCAGCCAAGAGGGCAGGGGGCAAGAAAAACTGTTTTTT.

The rearrangement links TRBV5-1 to TRBJ2-3, with D unresolved. The CDR3 covers 13 residues. Germline values: CDR1 SGHRS, CDR2 YFSETQ. V was clipped by 3 bases and J by 2 bases, with 7 bases between them. CDR3 protein: CASSCGYTDTQYF. The CDR3 DNA follows: TGCGCCAGCAGCTGTGGGTACACAGATACGCAGTATTTT.

The rearrangement uses TRBV29-1 and TRBJ2-4, with D possibly TRBD1 on 6 matching bases. V shed 7 bases and J shed 1 base, with 23 bases lying between them. The V gene's germline CDR1 is SQVTM and CDR2 ANQGSEA. This CDR3 region has 17 residues. The CDR3 DNA reads as TGCAGCGGATCAGACTCTGGGACATTTATGGCCAAAAACATTCAGTACTTC. Protein product: CSGSDSGTFMAKNIQYF.

The chain combines TRBV27 with TRBJ2-7; perhaps TRBD1 as D (6 bases). Near its end, the DNA agrees better with TRBJ2-5, so the J call may be wrong. Germline V gene lookup returns CDR1 MNHEY and CDR2 SMNVEV (reference sequence). The CDR3 sequence is 13 residues long. CDR3 DNA sequence: TGTGCCAGCAGGCTACAGGGATCGAAGACCCAGTACTTC. Amino acid sequence: CASRLQGSKTQYF.

A word on this clonotype: A much larger clone sits a single nucleotide away, making a read error possible. The chain combines TRBV7-2 with TRBJ2-7, with a possible D match to TRBD1 (5 bases). From germline, CDR1 is SGHTA and CDR2 FQGNSA. CDR3 length equals 14 residues. The CDR3 spells CASSLGTNSYERYF. Here the CDR3 DNA reads TGTGCCAGCAGCTTAGGGACAAACTCCTACGAGCGGTACTTC.

The chain recombines TRBV10-3 with TRBJ1-1; D is uncertain. Between the trimmed V and J ends, which lost 3 bases and 1 base, there was a span of 9 bases. Germline V gives CDR1 ENHRY, CDR2 SYGVKD. The CDR3 has 14 residues. CDR3 sequence: CAISETAKNTEAFF. DNA for the CDR3: TGTGCCATCAGTGAAACCGCCAAGAACACTGAAGCTTTCTTT.